The 32 T cell receptor beta chains given below trace back to one sample, sequenced in a study of blood T cell repertoires in COVID-19. Clones were sequenced by immunoSEQ multiplex PCR, and TCRdb holds only the in-frame ones, with some missing. The data contain more than 25,000 clones, roughly 90% of them singletons. The sequenced sample was peripheral blood. The receptors originated from a human donor with active COVID-19. The donor label of this sample is uncertain.

V is TRBV7-8 and J is TRBJ2-4, with a weak D call TRBD1 (6 bases). V was trimmed by 4 bases and J by 1 base, leaving 14 bases between them. Per the germline V gene, CDR1 is SGHVS and CDR2 is FQNEAQ. The CDR3 consists of 16 residues. This chain's CDR3 is CASSSVLDRAKNIQYF. CDR3 bases: TGTGCCAGCAGCTCTGTTCTTGACAGGGCCAAAAACATTCAGTACTTC.

The chain recombines TRBV27 with TRBJ2-5; 8 nucleotides match TRBD2. Trimming at V came to 1 base and at J to 5 bases, leaving 12 bases not matched to a gene. The CDR3 is made up of 17 amino acids. The germline V gene encodes CDR1 MNHEY and CDR2 SMNVEV (reference sequence). The CDR3 DNA follows: TGTGCCAGCAGTTTATTTGGACTAGCTTCCCGGGAGGAGACCCAGTACTTC. It codes for CASSLFGLASREETQYF.

This sequence joins TRBV11-3 and TRBJ2-2; 9 nucleotides align to TRBD2. The CDR3 is made up of 15 amino acids. The germline CDR1 and CDR2 sequences are SGHNT and YENEEA. The V and J ends lost 3 bases and 6 bases, in that order; junction bases with no gene match: 5. The CDR3 DNA reads TGTGCCAGCAGCTTGTGGACTAGCGCTCCCGGGGAGCTGTTTTTT. It codes for CASSLWTSAPGELFF.

The chain uses TRBV7-2 and TRBJ2-4, with 7 nucleotides matching TRBD2. Germline CDR1 is SGHTA and CDR2 is FQGNSA. The V segment lost 5 bases and the J segment 3 bases; nucleotides outside the gene matches: 13. The CDR3 runs 17 residues. The CDR3, as DNA: TGTGCCAGCAGCCCAAAGGGGCGGGAGTCGATCAAAAACATTCAGTACTTC. It is translated as CASSPKGRESIKNIQYF.

J is TRBJ2-1 and V is TRBV28; TRBD1 aligns across 7 bases. Per germline, CDR1 MDHEN and CDR2 SYDVKM. Trimming at V came to 2 bases and at J to 4 bases, leaving 5 bases not matched to a gene. This CDR3 spans 15 amino acids. The CDR3 reads CASSLELGQYNEQFF. CDR3 nucleotides: TGTGCCAGCAGTTTAGAATTGGGACAGTACAATGAGCAGTTCTTC.

J is TRBJ2-1 and V is TRBV18; D gene uncertain. This CDR3 spans 13 amino acids. The germline CDR1 and CDR2 sequences are KGHSH and LQKENI. The germline V and J ends were trimmed by 1 base and 4 bases, with 5 bases remaining between them. CDR3 sequence (DNA): TGTGCCAGCTCACCACGAGAGTACAATGAGCAGTTCTTC. The encoded protein is CASSPREYNEQFF.

The chain combines TRBV7-8 with TRBJ2-3; maybe TRBD1 (5 bases). Between the trimmed V and J ends, which lost 5 bases and 5 bases, there was a span of 17 bases. The CDR3 consists of 15 residues. Germline V gives CDR1 SGHVS, CDR2 FQNEAQ. CDR3 DNA: TGTGCCAGCAGCCGCACAGGCACCCCTGGAGATACGCAGTATTTT. Amino acids: CASSRTGTPGDTQYF. The whole variable domain, filled in from reference TRBV7-8 and TRBJ2-3, reads GAGVSQSPRYKVAKRGQDVALRCDPISGHVSLFWYQQALGQGPEFLTYFQNEAQLDKSGLPSDRFFAERPEGSVSTLKIQRTQQEDSAVYLCASSRTGTPGDTQYFGPGTRLTVL.

This sequence joins TRBV5-1 and TRBJ2-5, with 11 bases matching TRBD2. V was clipped by 1 base and J by 7 bases; unmatched bases: 15. The V gene's germline CDR1 is SGHRS and CDR2 YFSETQ. CDR3 length: 18 amino acids. The CDR3 DNA sequence: TGCGCCAGCAGCTTGAAAAGATTGGAACTAGCGGGAGAGGTGACCCAGTACTTC. This gives the protein CASSLKRLELAGEVTQYF.

This sequence joins TRBV10-3 and TRBJ2-3; 16 positions agree with TRBD2. The V gene end was trimmed by 2 bases and the J gene end by 2 bases; junction bases not matched to a gene: 4. The CDR3 extends over 18 amino acids. Per the germline V gene, CDR1 is ENHRY and CDR2 is SYGVKD. As DNA, the CDR3 is TGTGCCATCAGTGAGGCGGGACTAGCGGGAGGGGACACAGATACGCAGTATTTT. This sequence encodes CAISEAGLAGGDTDTQYF.

The V call is TRBV24-1, the J call TRBJ1-1; D gene ambiguous. The CDR3 has 13 residues. Per germline, CDR1 KGHDR and CDR2 SFDVKD. V lost 4 bases to trimming and J lost 7 bases, with 12 bases between them. The CDR3 nucleotides read TGTGCCACCAGTGACACAACAGTGGGTGAAGCTTTCTTT. Its translation: CATSDTTVGEAFF.

A single count supports this clone. This chain uses TRBV15 with TRBJ2-3; the match to TRBD2 covers 8 bases. This CDR3 is 18 amino acids long. Germline V gives CDR1 LNHNV, CDR2 YYDKDF (reference sequence). V lost 3 bases, J lost 2 bases, and 13 bases stayed unmatched. The CDR3 sequence is CATSSTTGFGGATDTQYF. The CDR3 coding sequence is TGTGCCACCAGCAGCACTACGGGCTTCGGGGGGGCCACAGATACGCAGTATTTT.

The chain joins TRBV19 to TRBJ2-2; no reliable D call. Between the trimmed V and J ends, which lost 3 bases and 3 bases, there was a span of 8 bases. The CDR3 consists of 14 residues. Per the germline V gene, CDR1 is LNHDA and CDR2 is SQIVND (reference sequence). The CDR3 DNA reads TGTGCCAGTAGTATCCCCGGGTACACCGGGGAGCTGTTTTTT. Translated: CASSIPGYTGELFF.

J is TRBJ2-1 and V is TRBV7-6, with 14 nucleotides matching TRBD2. From germline, CDR1 is SGHVS and CDR2 FNYEAQ. With 1 base clipped from V and 5 bases from J, the junction kept 10 bases outside the gene matches. CDR3 length: 19 residues. The CDR3 reads CASSLEGTSGSFSHNEQFF. The CDR3 nucleotides read TGTGCCAGCAGCTTAGAGGGGACTAGCGGGAGTTTCAGTCACAATGAGCAGTTCTTC.

The chain has TRBV3-1 (or the pseudogene TRBV3-2) and TRBJ1-1, with D possibly matching TRBD1 (5 bases). Germline CDR1 and CDR2: LGHDT and YNNKEL (reference sequence). Trimming left V 1 base short and J 1 base short, with 7 bases between. The CDR3 extends over 14 amino acids. CDR3 loop: CASSQVRGNTEAFF. The CDR3 DNA reads as TGTGCCAGCAGCCAAGTTAGGGGGAACACTGAAGCTTTCTTT.

The CDR3 nucleotides read TGTGCCAGTAGCGCGGGACAGACTCGGGCGAGGTACTTC. This gives the protein CASSAGQTRARYF. V is TRBV19 and J is TRBJ2-7; D is perhaps TRBD1 (7 bases). V lost 6 bases and J 12 bases, leaving 21 bases between the germline ends. From germline, CDR1 is LNHDA and CDR2 SQIVND (reference sequence). The CDR3 totals 13 residues.

In its sample, this clone was seen a few times. The chain is built from TRBV5-6 and TRBJ2-5; D is possibly TRBD2 (5 bases). Germline V gene sequence: CDR1 SGHDT, CDR2 YYEEEE. The CDR3 runs to 13 residues. V was shortened by 5 bases and J by 1 base, with 9 bases between the two germline ends. The CDR3 region is CASRRGLQETQYF. CDR3 nucleotide sequence: TGTGCCAGCAGGCGAGGGCTCCAAGAGACCCAGTACTTC.

The CDR3 loop is CASSESGQGAAWVTEAFF. In nucleotides, the CDR3 is TGTGCCAGCAGTGAATCGGGACAGGGGGCCGCATGGGTAACTGAAGCTTTCTTT. This chain links TRBV25-1 with TRBJ1-1; 12 nucleotides align to TRBD1. The CDR3 consists of 18 residues. The V and J ends lost 1 base and 5 bases, in that order; junction bases with no gene match: 11. CDR1 and CDR2 from the germline V gene are MGHDK and SYGVNS. The whole variable domain, filled in from reference TRBV25-1 and TRBJ1-1, reads EADIYQTPRYLVIGTGKKITLECSQTMGHDKMYWYQQDPGMELHLIHYSYGVNSTEKGDLSSESTVSRIRTEHFPLTLESARPSHTSQYLCASSESGQGAAWVTEAFFGQGTRLTVV.

The chain combines TRBV20-1 with TRBJ1-5, with D unresolved. The ends were cut back, 3 bases at V and 0 bases at J, with 15 bases in the middle. Per germline, CDR1 DFQATT and CDR2 SNEGSKA (reference sequence). This CDR3 is 16 amino acids long. The CDR3: CSASLGGVYSNQPQHF. The CDR3 coding sequence is TGCAGTGCTAGTCTTGGCGGCGTCTATAGCAATCAGCCCCAGCATTTT.

This chain joins TRBV12-3 or TRBV12-4 and TRBJ2-2; D remains ambiguous. There are 13 residues in the CDR3. The V gene lost 4 bases and the J gene lost 4 bases, with 7 bases spanning the gap. Written as DNA, the CDR3 is TGTGCCAGCAGTTCATCCGGCACCGGGGAGCTGTTTTTT. It translates to CASSSSGTGELFF.

This chain links TRBV5-4 with TRBJ2-1; TRBD2 matches at 9 bases. Germline-derived CDR1 and CDR2 are SGHNT and YYREEE (reference sequence). The CDR3 covers 16 residues. Trimming cost V 2 bases and J 0 bases; bases outside gene matches: 3. CDR3 region: CASSLGAGGSYNEQFF. The CDR3 DNA sequence: TGTGCCAGCAGCTTAGGAGCGGGGGGCTCCTACAATGAGCAGTTCTTC.

The rearrangement joins TRBV19 to TRBJ1-6; 7 bases agree with TRBD1. The V and J ends lost 4 bases and 10 bases, in that order; junction bases with no gene match: 10. Germline CDR1 and CDR2: LNHDA and SQIVND (reference sequence). The CDR3 contains 15 residues. The CDR3, as DNA: TGTGCCAGTAGTACCACAGGGGCCGTCAGGTCACCCCTCCACTTT. Translating gives CASSTTGAVRSPLHF.

This clone was detected once. This chain joins TRBV10-3 and TRBJ2-2; the D is unclear. V lost 3 bases and J lost 2, with 10 bases in between. This CDR3 has 15 residues. Germline CDR1 reads ENHRY; CDR2 reads SYGVKD. In DNA form, the CDR3 reads TGTGCCATCAGTGAAGCTAAAGCAAACACCGGGGAGCTGTTTTTT. This encodes CAISEAKANTGELFF.

The V gene is TRBV5-4, the J gene TRBJ1-3; 7 bases are shared with TRBD1. Trimming at V came to 0 bases and at J to 4 bases, leaving 4 bases not matched to a gene. This CDR3 has 15 amino acids. Looked up from germline, CDR1 is SGHNT and CDR2 is YYREEE (reference sequence). CDR3 amino acids: CASSLDQGQGNTIYF. In nucleotides, the CDR3 is TGTGCCAGCAGCTTGGACCAGGGACAGGGAAACACCATATATTTT.

The chain recombines TRBV7-2 with TRBJ2-2, with D perhaps matching TRBD1 (6 bases). Germline V gives CDR1 SGHTA, CDR2 FQGNSA. Trimming took off 0 bases at V and 7 bases at J, with 12 bases between the two ends. This CDR3 is built from 15 residues. In DNA form, the CDR3 reads TGTGCCAGCAGCTTAGCGTTGGGGGCGGACGGGGAGCTGTTTTTT. This codes for CASSLALGADGELFF.

J is TRBJ2-3 and V is TRBV4-2; D is perhaps TRBD2 (5 bases). V lost 0 bases, J lost 2 bases, and 9 bases lay in between. Germline CDR1 reads LGHNA; CDR2 reads YNFKEQ. The CDR3 is made up of 15 amino acids. Here the CDR3 reads CASSQDQRVTDTQYF. The CDR3 DNA reads TGTGCCAGCAGCCAAGATCAGAGGGTCACAGATACGCAGTATTTT.

The V and J genes are TRBV5-1 and TRBJ1-1; D remains ambiguous. The CDR3 totals 13 residues. V gave up 0 bases and J gave up 4 bases, with 7 bases separating them. Germline assignment: CDR1 SGHRS and CDR2 YFSETQ. The DNA of the CDR3 is TGCGCCAGCAGCTTGGCGGGGATCACTGAAGCTTTCTTT. Residues: CASSLAGITEAFF.

The V gene is TRBV11-2, the J gene TRBJ2-4; weak D call: TRBD2 (5 bases). Deletions cut 0 bases from V and 12 bases from J, with 12 bases between. Germline CDR1 SGHAT, CDR2 FQNNGV. CDR3 length: 13 residues. Here the CDR3 DNA reads TGTGCCAGCAGCTTAGACACAGCCCGGGGTCAGTACTTC. Its translation: CASSLDTARGQYF. Full variable domain (missing parts from reference TRBV11-2 and TRBJ2-4): EAGVAQSPRYKIIEKRQSVAFWCNPISGHATLYWYQQILGQGPKLLIQFQNNGVVDDSQLPKDRFSAERLKGVDSTLKIQPAKLEDSAVYLCASSLDTARGQYFGAGTRLSVL.

The gene calls are TRBV15 and TRBJ2-3; D might be TRBD2 (5 bases). V shed 0 bases and J shed 4 bases, with 26 bases lying between them. Germline values: CDR1 LNHNV, CDR2 YYDKDF (reference sequence). This CDR3 has 20 residues. In DNA form, the CDR3 reads TGTGCCACCAGCAGAGATCCCTTTTGGGAGAAAGTTGCGGAGGCAGATACGCAGTATTTT. This gives the protein CATSRDPFWEKVAEADTQYF.

This sequence joins TRBV27 and TRBJ2-3, with no clear D. V lost 1 base, J lost 1 base, and 12 bases lay in between. Per germline, CDR1 MNHEY and CDR2 SMNVEV (reference sequence). CDR3 length: 16 amino acids. CDR3: CASSLFLGPGTDTQYF. DNA of the CDR3: TGTGCCAGCAGTTTATTCCTAGGCCCTGGCACAGATACGCAGTATTTT.

The chain is built from TRBV6-4 and TRBJ2-4, with D possibly being TRBD1 (8 bases). The germline V gene has CDR1 MRHNA and CDR2 SNTAGT. CDR3 length equals 13 residues. Trimming stripped 5 bases from V and 9 bases from J, with 14 bases between. CDR3 loop: CASSKTGEGIQYF. CDR3 sequence (DNA): TGTGCCAGCAGTAAGACAGGGGAGGGCATTCAGTACTTC.

This chain's CDR3 is CASSYRNYNEQFF. The CDR3 bases are TGTGCCAGCAGCTACAGGAATTACAATGAGCAGTTCTTC. J is TRBJ2-1 and V is TRBV5-5, with a tentative D call TRBD1 (5 bases). The length of the CDR3 is 13 residues. Germline V CDR1 and CDR2: SGHKS, YYEKEE (reference sequence). V was trimmed by 3 bases and J by 4 bases, leaving 8 bases between them.

V gene TRBV28 combines with J gene TRBJ1-6, with 7 bases fitting TRBD1. V lost 5 bases, J lost 6 bases, and 4 bases stayed unmatched. The CDR3 is 14 amino acids. In germline, CDR1 is MDHEN, CDR2 SYDVKM. The CDR3 nucleotides are TGTGCCAGCAGTCTCGGACAGGCTAATTCACCCCTCCACTTT. Its protein is CASSLGQANSPLHF.